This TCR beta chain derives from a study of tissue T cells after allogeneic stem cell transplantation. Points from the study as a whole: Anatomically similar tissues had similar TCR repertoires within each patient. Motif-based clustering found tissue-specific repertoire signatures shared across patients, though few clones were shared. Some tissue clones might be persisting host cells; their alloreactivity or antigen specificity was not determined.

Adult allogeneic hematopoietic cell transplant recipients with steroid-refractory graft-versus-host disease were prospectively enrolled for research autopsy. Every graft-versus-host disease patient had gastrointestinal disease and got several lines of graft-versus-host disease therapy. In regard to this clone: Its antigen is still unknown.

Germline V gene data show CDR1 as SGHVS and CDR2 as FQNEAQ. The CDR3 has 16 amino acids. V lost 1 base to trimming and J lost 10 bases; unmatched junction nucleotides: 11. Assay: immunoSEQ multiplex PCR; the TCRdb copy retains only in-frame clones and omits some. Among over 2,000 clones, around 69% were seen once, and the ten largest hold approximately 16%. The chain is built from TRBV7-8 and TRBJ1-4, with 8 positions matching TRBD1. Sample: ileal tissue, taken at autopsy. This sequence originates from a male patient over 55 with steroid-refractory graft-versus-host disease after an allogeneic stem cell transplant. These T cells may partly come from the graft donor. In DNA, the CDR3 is TGTGCCAGCAGCTTAGGGACAGGGTGGGAGATAGTAAAACTGTTTTTT. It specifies CASSLGTGWEIVKLFF. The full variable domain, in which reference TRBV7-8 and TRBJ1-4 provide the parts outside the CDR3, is GAGVSQSPRYKVAKRGQDVALRCDPISGHVSLFWYQQALGQGPEFLTYFQNEAQLDKSGLPSDRFFAERPEGSVSTLKIQRTQQEDSAVYLCASSLGTGWEIVKLFFGSGTQLSVL.